Listed here is a single T cell receptor beta chain. The antigen remains undetermined. This entry belongs to a study of T cells in localized non-small cell lung cancer. Assay used: immunoSEQ multiplex PCR; TCRdb lists only in-frame clones, some missing. This table holds under 2,500 clones, roughly a quarter found once. The germline gives CDR1 GTSNPN, CDR2 SVGIG (reference sequence). The V end was cut by 3 bases, the J end by 3 bases, with 14 bases between. This CDR3 is 14 amino acids long. Study-wide findings and caveats: Sequencing covered just one tumor region, so heterogeneity cannot be ruled out. Of the tissues analyzed, uninvolved adjacent lung showed maximal T cell clonality, greater than tumor. Elevated circulating T cell density in blood was associated with longer overall survival.

The sequencing used normal lung tissue next to the tumor, collected before any cancer treatment. This sequence originates from a male donor at least 60 years old with stage I lung adenocarcinoma. This rearrangement joins TRBV30 to TRBJ2-5; D may be TRBD1 or TRBD2 (6 bases each). CDR3 in amino acids: CAWSRRAGEETQYF. The CDR3 region has the DNA TGTGCCTGGAGCAGGAGGGCAGGGGAAGAGACCCAGTACTTC. The full variable domain, in which reference TRBV30 and TRBJ2-5 provide the parts outside the CDR3, is SQTIHQWPATLVQPVGSPLSLECTVEGTSNPNLYWYRQAAGRGLQLLFYSVGIGQISSEVPQNLSASRPQDRQFILSSKKLLLSDSGFYLCAWSRRAGEETQYFGPGTRLLVL.